The 25 T cell receptor beta chains below all came from one sample that was sequenced in a study of control samples from healthy donors and cancer patients. The assay was immunoSEQ multiplex PCR, and TCRdb's table has in-frame clones only and misses some. The sample contains 40,000 to 65,000 clones, about nine tenths of which appear only once. The sequencing input was PBMCs. The receptor source for this set is a man in his 60s with head and neck cancer.

This chain's CDR3 is CASSPSETTNNEQFF. CDR3 coding DNA: TGTGCCAGCAGCCCGAGCGAAACTACTAACAATGAGCAGTTCTTC. The rearrangement links TRBV7-9 to TRBJ2-1; D unclear. The V end was cut by 5 bases, the J end by 5 bases, with 16 bases between. CDR3 length: 15 residues. Germline V CDR1 and CDR2: SEHNR, FQNEAQ (reference sequence).

The V and J genes are TRBV7-8 and TRBJ1-1; no clear D gene. Germline CDR1 is SGHVS and CDR2 is FQNEAQ. The CDR3 length is 15 residues. V shed 0 bases and J shed 1 base, with 9 bases lying between them. The chain's CDR3 is CASSLALTANTEAFF. Here the CDR3 DNA reads TGTGCCAGCAGCTTAGCTCTAACCGCGAACACTGAAGCTTTCTTT.

This chain connects TRBV7-9 to TRBJ2-1; TRBD2 matches 7 bases. Germline CDR1 and CDR2: SEHNR and FQNEAQ (reference sequence). The CDR3 has 14 residues. V trimming: 2 bases; J trimming: 9 bases; junction bases outside the gene matches: 7. CDR3 nucleotides: TGTGCCAGCAGCTTACTCCTAGCGGTGTCTGAGCAGTTCTTC. Translated: CASSLLLAVSEQFF.

The chain recombines TRBV5-1 with TRBJ1-3; D is uncertain. Trimming took 3 bases from V and 0 from J, leaving 13 bases between them. Germline-derived CDR1 and CDR2 are SGHRS and YFSETQ. The CDR3 extends over 16 amino acids. The chain's CDR3 is CASSSGVIVSGNTIYF. As DNA, the CDR3 is TGCGCCAGCAGCTCCGGCGTTATAGTCTCTGGAAACACCATATATTTT.

This rearrangement joins TRBV11-2 to TRBJ2-1, with D possibly matching TRBD1 (6 bases). The CDR3 sequence is 13 residues long. Trimming pared 5 bases from V and 6 bases from J, leaving 11 bases between. Germline V CDR1 and CDR2: SGHAT, FQNNGV. CDR3 in amino acids: CASSRQVGNEQFF. CDR3 bases: TGTGCCAGCAGCCGACAGGTGGGCAATGAGCAGTTCTTC.

This clone appeared once. The V and J genes are TRBV28 and TRBJ2-1; D might be TRBD2 (5 bases). This CDR3 comprises 13 residues. Germline CDR1 MDHEN, CDR2 SYDVKM. Between the trimmed V and J ends, which lost 2 bases and 9 bases, there was a span of 11 bases. CDR3 residues: CASSLSPRVEQFF. CDR3 sequence (DNA): TGTGCCAGCAGTTTAAGTCCGCGGGTTGAGCAGTTCTTC.

The chain links TRBV19 to TRBJ2-3; 13 bases are a match to TRBD2. Germline trimming cut 5 bases from V and 6 bases from J; bases unmatched to any gene: 11. The CDR3 length is 17 residues. Germline loops: CDR1 LNHDA, CDR2 SQIVND (reference sequence). In DNA, the CDR3 is TGTGCCAGTAGTCCCGCCTCCGGGACTAGCGGGACCGATACGCAGTATTTT. Translated: CASSPASGTSGTDTQYF.

The chain joins TRBV30 to TRBJ1-2, with D tentatively TRBD1 (6 bases). The CDR3 is 15 amino acids. V shed 3 bases and J shed 1 base, with 15 bases lying between them. Germline V CDR1 and CDR2: GTSNPN, SVGIG (reference sequence). CDR3 in amino acids: CAWRKMGGVNYGYTF. For the CDR3, the DNA is TGTGCCTGGAGGAAGATGGGGGGCGTTAACTATGGCTACACCTTC.

The rearrangement links TRBV6-1 to TRBJ2-7; 7 bases are shared with TRBD1. CDR1 is MNHNS and CDR2 is SASEGT in the germline V gene. Germline trimming cut 1 base from V and 3 bases from J; bases unmatched to any gene: 3. The CDR3 covers 14 residues. In nucleotides, the CDR3 is TGTGCCAGCAGTGAAGGGGGACAGATCTACGAGCAGTACTTC. Its protein is CASSEGGQIYEQYF.

The chain uses TRBV2 and TRBJ2-7; D may be TRBD2 (5 bases). Germline lookup yields CDR1 SNHLY and CDR2 FYNNEI. V was shortened by 4 bases and J by 6 bases, with 16 bases between the two germline ends. CDR3 length: 14 residues. The CDR3 nucleotides read TGTGCCAGCAGTGCAGAGGGTGCCCGCTCCGAGCAGTACTTC. It codes for CASSAEGARSEQYF.

This clone occurred once. The CDR3 loop is CAWIPPPRGRAAETQYF. CDR3 nucleotide sequence: TGTGCCTGGATCCCACCCCCTAGGGGGAGGGCCGCAGAGACCCAGTACTTC. V gene TRBV30 combines with J gene TRBJ2-5; a possible D gene is TRBD2 (7 bases). Germline values: CDR1 GTSNPN, CDR2 SVGIG (reference sequence). The CDR3 sequence is 17 residues long. V shed 4 bases and J shed 4 bases, with 25 bases lying between them.

The rearrangement joins TRBV10-3 to TRBJ2-7; 8 bases agree with TRBD2. The CDR3 length is 18 residues. V gave up 3 bases and J gave up 0 bases; unmatched junction bases: 13. Germline-derived CDR1 and CDR2 are ENHRY and SYGVKD. CDR3 region: CAISDLKTSGSLSYEQYF. Here the CDR3 DNA reads TGTGCCATCAGTGATTTGAAAACTAGCGGATCACTCTCCTACGAGCAGTACTTC.

The chain links TRBV4-3 to TRBJ1-1; 8 bases line up with TRBD1. V was pared by 4 bases and J by 1 base, with 8 bases of the junction left unmatched. Germline V CDR1 and CDR2: LGHNA, YSLEER. The CDR3 consists of 16 residues. CDR3 residues: CASSPSVDRGNTEAFF. CDR3 nucleotides: TGCGCCAGCAGCCCAAGCGTAGACAGGGGGAACACTGAAGCTTTCTTT.

The chain carries TRBV5-4 and TRBJ1-2, with D hard to call. CDR1 is SGHNT and CDR2 is YYREEE in the germline V gene (reference sequence). CDR3 length equals 13 residues. The V end lost 2 bases, the J end lost 0 bases, and 5 bases lay between the germline ends. The CDR3 DNA is TGTGCCAGCAGCTTATCGACTAACTATGGCTACACCTTC. Protein sequence: CASSLSTNYGYTF. Based on the CDR3 plus reference TRBV5-4 and TRBJ1-2, the full variable domain is ETGVTQSPTHLIKTRGQQVTLRCSSQSGHNTVSWYQQALGQGPQFIFQYYREEENGRGNFPPRFSGLQFPNYSSELNVNALELDDSALYLCASSLSTNYGYTFGSGTRLTVV.

The CDR3 protein is CASRTPGQNNSPLHF. The CDR3 DNA reads as TGTGCCAGCAGGACCCCGGGACAGAATAATTCACCCCTCCACTTT. V and J are TRBV27 and TRBJ1-6, with 7 bases aligning to TRBD1. CDR1 is MNHEY and CDR2 is SMNVEV in the germline V gene (reference sequence). The trim removed 6 bases at V and 5 bases at J, leaving 7 bases unmatched. CDR3 length: 15 residues.

This chain uses TRBV4-2 with TRBJ1-2, with 8 bases that match TRBD1. The CDR3 is made up of 17 amino acids. Per the germline V gene, CDR1 is LGHNA and CDR2 is YNFKEQ. Trimming took 1 base from V and 4 from J; bases not matched to a gene: 11. The CDR3 protein is CASSQGIRTGIFYGYTF. The CDR3 DNA sequence: TGTGCCAGCAGCCAAGGAATACGGACAGGGATCTTCTATGGCTACACCTTC.

The V call is TRBV28, the J call TRBJ1-2; the D gene is possibly TRBD1 (6 bases). This CDR3 has 14 residues. Germline CDR1 reads MDHEN; CDR2 reads SYDVKM. V was cut by 7 bases and J by 5 bases, with 17 bases left in between. The CDR3 nucleotides read TGTGCCAGCACGGGGGCAGGGTTGATTTATGGCTACACCTTC. This codes for CASTGAGLIYGYTF.

This chain connects TRBV6-2 or TRBV6-3 to TRBJ2-1; 7 bases match TRBD2. After removal of 6 bases from V and 3 bases from J, the junction contained 11 bases not matched to a gene. Germline CDR1 is MNHEY and CDR2 is SVGEGT. The CDR3 has 16 residues. Here the CDR3 reads CASSIRRGGSYNEQFF. In nucleotides, the CDR3 is TGTGCCAGCAGCATTAGGAGAGGCGGGAGCTACAATGAGCAGTTCTTC.

This chain connects TRBV12-5 to TRBJ2-3; 8 bases align to TRBD2. The CDR3 sequence is 15 residues long. The germline CDR1 and CDR2 sequences are LGHNT and FRNRAP. Trimming at V came to 4 bases and at J to 6 bases, leaving 9 bases not matched to a gene. The CDR3 is CASGSGLDAMDTQYF. The CDR3 coding sequence is TGTGCTAGTGGTTCGGGACTAGATGCCATGGATACGCAGTATTTT.

The V and J genes are TRBV11-3 and TRBJ2-1, with 7 bases fitting TRBD2. CDR1 SGHNT and CDR2 YENEEA come from the germline V gene. V was clipped by 3 bases and J by 5 bases; unmatched bases: 7. The CDR3 is 15 amino acids. The CDR3 region is CASSLRTRADNEQFF. The DNA for the CDR3 is TGTGCCAGCAGCTTGCGGACTAGGGCCGACAATGAGCAGTTCTTC.

This chain connects TRBV11-2 to TRBJ1-6; D unclear. Germline CDR1 reads SGHAT; CDR2 reads FQNNGV. The CDR3 is 12 amino acids. V gave up 5 bases and J gave up 5 bases, with 4 bases separating them. The CDR3, as DNA: TGTGCCAGCAGCGCTCATAATTCACCCCTCCACTTT. Protein sequence: CASSAHNSPLHF.

The chain links TRBV27 to TRBJ2-1; 11 nucleotides agree with TRBD2. The CDR3 covers 16 residues. V was pared by 5 bases and J by 5 bases, with 8 bases of the junction left unmatched. The germline V gene encodes CDR1 MNHEY and CDR2 SMNVEV (reference sequence). For the CDR3, the DNA is TGTGCCAGCAGTCGCAGACTAGCGGGATTACACAATGAGCAGTTCTTC. Amino acids: CASSRRLAGLHNEQFF.

V is TRBV5-4 and J is TRBJ2-5; 10 bases match TRBD1. The CDR3 extends over 14 amino acids. J was trimmed by 5 bases and V by 4 bases; bases with no gene match: 5. Germline V lookup: CDR1 SGHNT, CDR2 YYREEE (reference sequence). The CDR3 nucleotides are TGTGCCAGCAGCCGACAGGGGGCAGTGGAGACCCAGTACTTC. This gives the protein CASSRQGAVETQYF.

The rearrangement uses TRBV19 and TRBJ1-2; D is uncertain. V lost 5 bases and J 2 bases, leaving 12 bases between the germline ends. The CDR3 loop spans 14 amino acids. CDR1 is LNHDA and CDR2 is SQIVND in the germline V gene (reference sequence). CDR3 residues: CASSLSRANYGYTF. The CDR3 DNA reads as TGTGCCAGTAGTCTGTCTCGGGCGAACTATGGCTACACCTTC.

The sample holds a few counts of this clone. The chain combines TRBV13 with TRBJ2-1; no clear D. The CDR3 is 11 amino acids. V was trimmed by 4 bases and J by 13 bases, leaving 11 bases between them. Germline V gene sequence: CDR1 PRHDT, CDR2 FYEKMQ (reference sequence). The CDR3 reads CASSYQDIQFF. DNA for the CDR3: TGTGCCAGCAGCTATCAAGATATTCAGTTCTTC.